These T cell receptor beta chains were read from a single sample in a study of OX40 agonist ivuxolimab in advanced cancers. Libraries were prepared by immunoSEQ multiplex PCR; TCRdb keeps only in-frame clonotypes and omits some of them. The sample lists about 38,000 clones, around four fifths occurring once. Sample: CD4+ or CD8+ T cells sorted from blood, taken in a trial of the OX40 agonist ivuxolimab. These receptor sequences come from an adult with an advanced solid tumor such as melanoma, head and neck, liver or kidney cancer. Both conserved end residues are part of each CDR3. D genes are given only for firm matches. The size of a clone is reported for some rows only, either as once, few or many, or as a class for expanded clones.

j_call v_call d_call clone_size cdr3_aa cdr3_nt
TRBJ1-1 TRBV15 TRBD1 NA CATSREGQAMNTEAFF TGTGCCACCAGCAGAGAGGGACAGGCCATGAACACTGAAGCTTTCTTT
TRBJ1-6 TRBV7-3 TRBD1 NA CASSPSGGGSPLHF TGTGCCAGCAGCCCATCAGGGGGCGGTTCACCCCTCCACTTT
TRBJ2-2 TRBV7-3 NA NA CASSLGTGELFF TGTGCCAGCAGCTTAGGGACCGGGGAGCTGTTTTTT
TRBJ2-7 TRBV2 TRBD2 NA CASSEAAGGLEQYF TGTGCCAGCAGTGAGGCAGCGGGAGGGCTAGAGCAGTACTTC
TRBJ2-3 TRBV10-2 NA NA CASSPIRGPIQYF TGCGCCAGCAGCCCTATCCGGGGCCCAATTCAGTATTTT
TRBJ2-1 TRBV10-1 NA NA CASSEQGRPWDEQFF TGCGCCAGCAGTGAGCAGGGACGCCCATGGGATGAGCAGTTCTTC
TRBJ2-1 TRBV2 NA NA CASSGYNEQFF TGTGCCAGCAGTGGGTACAATGAGCAGTTCTTC
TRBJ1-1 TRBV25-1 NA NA CASSEYKFMNTEAFF TGTGCCAGCAGTGAATATAAATTCATGAACACTGAAGCTTTCTTT
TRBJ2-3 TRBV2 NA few CASSVTGRWGDTQYF TGTGCCAGCAGTGTCACAGGGAGATGGGGGGATACGCAGTATTTT
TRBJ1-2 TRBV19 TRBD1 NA CASSPVYGTGLDGYTF TGTGCCAGTAGTCCCGTTTACGGGACAGGGCTCGACGGCTACACCTTC
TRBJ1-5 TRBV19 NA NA CASSIGKLRDNQPQHF TGTGCCAGTAGTATAGGAAAGCTCCGAGACAATCAGCCCCAGCATTTT
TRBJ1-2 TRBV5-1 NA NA CASSLAVGESGYTF TGCGCCAGCAGCTTGGCCGTAGGGGAAAGTGGCTACACCTTC
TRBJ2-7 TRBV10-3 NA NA CAISPGAGALYEQYF TGTGCCATCTCACCGGGGGCGGGAGCTCTCTACGAGCAGTACTTC
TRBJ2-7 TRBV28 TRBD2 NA CASSLLSGRSFEQYF TGTGCCAGCAGTTTGCTTAGCGGGAGGTCCTTCGAGCAGTACTTC
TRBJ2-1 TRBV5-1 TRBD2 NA CASSLGGGRLNEQFF TGCGCCAGCAGCTTGGGGGGCGGGAGGTTGAATGAGCAGTTCTTC
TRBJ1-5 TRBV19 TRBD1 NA CASSITGGNQPQHF TGTGCCAGTAGTATCACAGGGGGAAATCAGCCCCAGCATTTT
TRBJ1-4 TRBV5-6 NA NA CASSLNRGNINEKLFF TGTGCCAGCAGCTTGAATCGTGGGAACATTAATGAAAAACTGTTTTTT
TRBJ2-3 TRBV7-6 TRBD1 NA CASSVRTGPPDTQYF TGTGCCAGCAGCGTTAGGACAGGGCCCCCAGATACGCAGTATTTT
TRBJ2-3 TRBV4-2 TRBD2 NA CASSQVAGGRDTQYF TGTGCCAGCAGCCAAGTAGCGGGGGGGCGTGATACGCAGTATTTT
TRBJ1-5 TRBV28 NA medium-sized CASSFDQPQHF TGTGCCAGCAGTTTCGATCAGCCCCAGCATTTT
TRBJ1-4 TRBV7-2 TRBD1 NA CASRKDRGGSEKLFF TGTGCCAGCAGGAAGGACAGGGGGGGAAGTGAAAAACTGTTTTTT
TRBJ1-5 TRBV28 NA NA CASRNTPIRGNQPQHF TGTGCCAGCAGAAACACCCCTATAAGGGGCAATCAGCCCCAGCATTTT
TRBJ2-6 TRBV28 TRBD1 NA CASSFYRGSGANVLTF TGTGCCAGCAGTTTTTACAGGGGTTCTGGGGCCAACGTCCTGACTTTC
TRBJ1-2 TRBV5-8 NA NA CASSLVFEFYGYTF TGTGCCAGCAGCTTGGTTTTCGAGTTTTATGGCTACACCTTC
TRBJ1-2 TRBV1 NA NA CTSSQESEGSLYTF TGCACCAGCAGCCAAGAAAGTGAGGGCAGTCTGTACACCTTC
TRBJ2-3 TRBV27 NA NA CASSSGSSTDTQYF TGTGCCAGCAGTTCGGGCAGCAGCACAGATACGCAGTATTTT
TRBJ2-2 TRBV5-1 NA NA CASSLRRTNTGELFF TGCGCCAGCAGCTTGCGTAGGACAAACACCGGGGAGCTGTTTTTT
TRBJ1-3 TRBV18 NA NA CASSPPKGSGGNTIYF TGTGCCAGCTCACCACCGAAGGGATCGGGTGGAAACACCATATATTTT
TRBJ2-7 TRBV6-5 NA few CASTNGGGLMQYF TGTGCCAGCACCAACGGAGGAGGGTTAATGCAGTACTTC
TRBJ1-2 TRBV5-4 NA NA CASSLSQGQYGYTF TGTGCCAGCAGCTTGAGTCAGGGCCAATATGGCTACACCTTC
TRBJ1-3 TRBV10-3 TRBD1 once CAIGDRSGNTIYF TGTGCCATCGGGGACAGGTCCGGAAACACCATATATTTT
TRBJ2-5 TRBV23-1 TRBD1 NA CASSQSGQGAGETQYF TGCGCCAGCAGTCAATCAGGACAGGGGGCGGGCGAGACCCAGTACTTC
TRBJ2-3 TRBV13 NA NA CASSSLTDTQYF TGTGCCAGCAGCTCCCTAACAGATACGCAGTATTTT
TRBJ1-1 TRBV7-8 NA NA CASSLYYGTEAFF TGTGCCAGCAGCTTATATTACGGGACTGAAGCTTTCTTT
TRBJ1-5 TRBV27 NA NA CASSLGPSSNQPQHF TGTGCCAGCAGTTTAGGACCCTCCAGCAATCAGCCCCAGCATTTT
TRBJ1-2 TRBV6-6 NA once CASSYGGHGYTF TGTGCCAGCAGTTATGGGGGGCACGGCTACACCTTC
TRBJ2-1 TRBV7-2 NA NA CASSFSGYNEQFF TGTGCCAGCAGCTTTAGCGGTTACAATGAGCAGTTCTTC
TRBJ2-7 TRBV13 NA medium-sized CASSPKGEQGAYEQYF TGTGCCAGCAGCCCCAAGGGGGAACAGGGCGCCTACGAGCAGTACTTC
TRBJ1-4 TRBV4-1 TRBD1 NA CASSQSPGQQNEKLFF TGCGCCAGCAGCCAAAGCCCGGGACAGCAGAATGAAAAACTGTTTTTT
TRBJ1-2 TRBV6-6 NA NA CASSLGYGYTF TGTGCCAGCAGTTTAGGGTATGGCTACACCTTC